This TCR beta chain was found in a study of blood T cell repertoires in COVID-19. At the level of the study: Samples taken during acute and convalescent COVID-19 were collected in the United States, Italy and Spain. Sample material is recorded as cDNA or gDNA derived from T cells, B-cell-depleted T cells, or PBMCs.

Study processing details: Reference gene primers were amplified, and this amplification served to estimate nucleated cell counts. The data were produced by immunoSEQ multiplex PCR, yet TCRdb's version contains in-frame clones alone and is incomplete. Clonal size and the V and J genes are those of that table, whereas D and trimming came from the DNA. Among some 150,000 clones, 70% to 90% were seen once, and the ten largest hold about 1%. This CDR3 has 16 amino acids. Germline CDR1 SGHDT, CDR2 YYEEEE. J was trimmed by 0 bases and V by 4 bases; bases with no gene match: 6. Sequenced: peripheral blood. The genes are TRBV5-6 and TRBJ1-3; 8 bases match TRBD1. The sequence derives from a man in his forties with acute or convalescent COVID-19. CDR3 nucleotides: TGTGCCAGCAGCCTGTATACAGGGGGCTCTGGAAACACCATATATTTT. It encodes CASSLYTGGSGNTIYF.